Below, 3 T cell receptor beta chains from the same sample are listed, as sequenced in a study of identical twins. TCRdb independently ran MiXCR on the 5' RACE reads; one entry per CDR3 protein. The sample contains 1.5 million to 2 million distinct CDR3 sequences, under 35% of which appear only once. Specimen: cord blood. The receptors shown here come from a newborn girl in good health.

This chain uses TRBV28 with TRBJ2-3; the match to TRBD2 covers 12 bases. V dropped 3 bases and J dropped 2; count of bases not matched to a gene: 9. The CDR3 has 18 amino acids. Germline V gene lookup returns CDR1 MDHEN and CDR2 SYDVKM. The CDR3 DNA follows: TGTGCCAGCAGTTTGGAGACTAGCGGGAGCGGGTACACAGATACGCAGTATTTT. Translating it yields CASSLETSGSGYTDTQYF. The full variable domain, completed using reference TRBV28 and TRBJ2-3, is DVKVTQSSRYLVKRTGEKVFLECVQDMDHENMFWYRQDPGLGLRLIYFSYDVKMKEKGDIPEGYSVSREKKERFSLILESASTNQTSMYLCASSLETSGSGYTDTQYFGPGTRLTVL.

On this clonotype: The junction departs from the called germline gene at one end, perhaps through a read error. CDR3 amino acids: CSAGTAGTGGYAYTF. CDR3 DNA sequence: TGCAGTGCCGGAACCGCGGGGACAGGGGGCTATGCCTACACCTTC. This chain uses TRBV20-1 with TRBJ1-2; TRBD1 aligns across 12 bases. CDR1 and CDR2 (germline): DFQATT, SNEGSKA (reference sequence). The CDR3 is 15 amino acids.

Concerning this clonotype itself: A read error is possible here, since a much larger clone lies one base away. The V gene is TRBV20-1, the J gene TRBJ1-1; no definite D call. The CDR3 extends over 13 amino acids. CDR1 DFQATT and CDR2 SNEGSKA come from the germline V gene (reference sequence). CDR3 loop: CSARADLNTEVFF. CDR3 nucleotide sequence: TGCAGTGCTAGGGCAGATTTGAACACTGAAGTTTTCTTT.